One and the same sample provided the 23 T cell receptor beta chains below, sequenced in a study of T cell changes during pregnancy in multiple sclerosis. This table comes from immunoSEQ multiplex PCR, and its TCRdb copy is limited to in-frame clones, with some not included. The table has under 65,000 clones, roughly 91% seen once. The sequencing here drew on CD4+ T cells from peripheral blood mononuclear cells, taken after pregnancy. The receptors originated from a female donor in good health, enrolled as a control in a pregnancy study.

This chain links TRBV7-6 with TRBJ2-7; D call uncertain. Germline-derived CDR1 and CDR2 are SGHVS and FNYEAQ. The CDR3 runs 12 residues. Trimming pared 5 bases from V and 7 bases from J, leaving 12 bases between. CDR3 nucleotide sequence: TGTGCCAGCAGCCGACCTTTGGAGGAGCAGTACTTC. Translation: CASSRPLEEQYF.

For this clone: Other nucleotide sequences from this sample produce the same CDR3. DNA for the CDR3: TGTGCCAGCAGTTTAAAGGGGTTTGGAGGAAACACCATATATTTT. Translated: CASSLKGFGGNTIYF. The chain joins TRBV27 to TRBJ1-3, with a possible D match to TRBD1 (5 bases). The CDR3 covers 15 residues. Deletions cut 2 bases from V and 4 bases from J, with 12 bases between. Germline assignment: CDR1 MNHEY and CDR2 SMNVEV (reference sequence).

This chain links TRBV9 with TRBJ2-3; D uncertain. Germline V gene sequence: CDR1 SGDLS, CDR2 YYNGEE. This CDR3 spans 17 amino acids. Between the trimmed V and J ends, which lost 0 bases and 2 bases, there was a span of 16 bases. This CDR3 reads CASSVVLSYRDTDTQYF. The CDR3 DNA reads TGTGCCAGCAGCGTAGTCTTGAGCTACCGAGACACAGATACGCAGTATTTT.

V usage is TRBV6-5 and J usage is TRBJ2-3; D possibly corresponds to TRBD2 (5 bases). The V and J ends lost 9 bases and 2 bases respectively, with 18 bases between them. Germline V lookup: CDR1 MNHEY, CDR2 SVGAGI. The CDR3 is 15 amino acids. This CDR3 reads CASAIRGSSTDTQYF. Written as DNA, the CDR3 is TGTGCCAGTGCAATTCGAGGGAGCTCCACAGATACGCAGTATTTT.

The chain is built from TRBV6-1 and TRBJ1-1; TRBD1 aligns across 7 bases. With 5 bases clipped from V and 6 bases from J, the junction kept 9 bases outside the gene matches. Per the germline V gene, CDR1 is MNHNS and CDR2 is SASEGT. This CDR3 comprises 14 residues. CDR3 nucleotide sequence: TGTGCCAGCAGTACTGACAGGGTTCGCGCTGAAGCTTTCTTT. Protein sequence: CASSTDRVRAEAFF.

This chain uses TRBV12-5 with TRBJ1-2; TRBD1 agrees at 7 bases. CDR1 is LGHNT and CDR2 is FRNRAP in the germline V gene. V dropped 2 bases and J dropped 1; count of bases not matched to a gene: 4. The CDR3 is 15 residues long. CDR3 amino acids: CASGLIRGNNYGYTF. The CDR3 region has the DNA TGTGCTAGTGGTTTGATCAGGGGGAATAACTATGGCTACACCTTC.

This clone was picked up one time. This chain connects TRBV18 to TRBJ2-1; the match to TRBD2 covers 10 bases. The germline V gene has CDR1 KGHSH and CDR2 LQKENI. The trim removed 5 bases at V and 5 bases at J, leaving 3 bases unmatched. This CDR3 is built from 14 residues. The CDR3 DNA follows: TGTGCCAGCTCAGGAACTAGCGGGGACAATGAGCAGTTCTTC. Translated: CASSGTSGDNEQFF.

This clone is a singleton in its sample. The rearrangement links TRBV10-3 to TRBJ2-1; 8 bases align to TRBD2. The germline V gene has CDR1 ENHRY and CDR2 SYGVKD. The CDR3 has 15 residues. V was pared by 6 bases and J by 2 bases, with 6 bases of the junction left unmatched. CDR3 protein: CAIRAGESPYNEQFF. DNA of the CDR3: TGTGCCATCAGAGCGGGGGAGTCACCCTACAATGAGCAGTTCTTC.

The CDR3 DNA follows: TGCAGTGTATCGGACTGGGAGACCCAGTACTTC. Translated, it gives CSVSDWETQYF. V and J are TRBV20-1 and TRBJ2-5; maybe TRBD2 (5 bases). The CDR3 extends over 11 amino acids. Germline V gene sequence: CDR1 DFQATT, CDR2 SNEGSKA (reference sequence). V dropped 7 bases and J dropped 5 bases, with 11 bases sitting between them.

The chain links TRBV5-1 to TRBJ1-2; maybe TRBD1 (5 bases). Trimming took 4 bases from V and 6 from J, leaving 13 bases between them. The CDR3 extends over 13 amino acids. The V gene's germline CDR1 is SGHRS and CDR2 YFSETQ. CDR3 sequence reads: CASSPSREDGYTF. CDR3 in DNA: TGCGCCAGCAGCCCCTCCAGGGAGGATGGCTACACCTTC.

The sample holds one count of this clone. CDR3 region: CASSLGRVPGYTF. The CDR3 DNA sequence: TGTGCCAGCAGCTTAGGCAGGGTCCCTGGCTACACCTTC. The gene calls are TRBV11-2 and TRBJ1-2; D perhaps matches TRBD1 (5 bases). This CDR3 is built from 13 residues. Germline assignment: CDR1 SGHAT and CDR2 FQNNGV. V was shortened by 1 base and J by 7 bases, with 10 bases between the two germline ends.

V is TRBV28 and J is TRBJ1-1; 9 bases line up with TRBD1. Germline V gene data show CDR1 as MDHEN and CDR2 as SYDVKM. The V and J ends lost 8 bases and 0 bases, in that order; junction bases with no gene match: 10. CDR3 length: 16 residues. The CDR3 sequence: CASDTGGTGMNTEAFF. The CDR3 nucleotides are TGTGCCAGCGATACAGGGGGGACAGGGATGAACACTGAAGCTTTCTTT.

The chain uses TRBV21-1 and TRBJ2-4; the table's TRBD1 call for D was not verified on the DNA. TRBV21-1 has pseudogene status. The CDR3 consists of 17 residues. The CDR3 coding sequence is TGTGCCAGCAGCCTCGACACCAGGGGTCTAGCCAAAAACATTCAGTACTTC. As protein: CASSLDTRGLAKNIQYF.

This clone was counted a single time. This sequence joins TRBV6-5 and TRBJ2-1; TRBD1 agrees at 7 bases. Germline loops: CDR1 MNHEY, CDR2 SVGAGI. Trimming at V came to 2 bases and at J to 11 bases, leaving 9 bases not matched to a gene. CDR3 size: 14 residues. CDR3 loop: CASSYGHRDRKQFF. The CDR3 DNA sequence: TGTGCCAGCAGTTACGGCCACCGGGACAGAAAGCAGTTCTTC.

The chain employs TRBV5-1 and TRBJ2-7; a weak D match, TRBD1 (6 bases). CDR1 and CDR2 (germline): SGHRS, YFSETQ. This CDR3 region has 14 residues. Trimming removed 3 bases at V and 2 bases at J, with 12 bases between. CDR3 protein: CASSSGDGTYEQYF. Written as DNA, the CDR3 is TGCGCCAGCAGCTCAGGGGACGGGACCTACGAGCAGTACTTC.

The chain has TRBV2 and TRBJ2-7, with 10 bases lining up with TRBD1. The CDR3 is made up of 12 amino acids. Germline V gene lookup returns CDR1 SNHLY and CDR2 FYNNEI. V shed 8 bases and J 2 bases; nucleotides not matched to a gene: 0. The CDR3 protein is CASGQGAYEQYF. CDR3 sequence (DNA): TGTGCCAGCGGACAGGGGGCCTACGAGCAGTACTTC.

J is TRBJ2-1 and V is TRBV2; 15 bases align to TRBD2. Germline values: CDR1 SNHLY, CDR2 FYNNEI. Trimming cost V 3 bases and J 6 bases; bases outside gene matches: 12. The CDR3 runs to 19 residues. CDR3 in DNA: TGTGCCAGCAGTGACGTATCCGGGACTAGCGGGAGGTCGGGCAATGAGCAGTTCTTC. Its protein product is CASSDVSGTSGRSGNEQFF.

V is TRBV29-1 and J is TRBJ1-3, with D possibly matching TRBD1 (5 bases). The V end lost 7 bases, the J end lost 0 bases, and 19 bases lay between the germline ends. Looked up from germline, CDR1 is SQVTM and CDR2 is ANQGSEA. CDR3 length: 16 amino acids. The CDR3 here is CSAGEIRASSGNTIYF. DNA for the CDR3: TGCAGCGCCGGAGAAATCAGGGCTTCCTCTGGAAACACCATATATTTT.

The chain couples TRBV6-6 to TRBJ1-4; TRBD1 might be the D (5 bases). The CDR3 contains 14 residues. Germline V gene data show CDR1 as MNHNY and CDR2 as SVGAGI (reference sequence). Trimming removed 6 bases from V and 4 bases from J, with 12 bases in between. Here the CDR3 reads CASSTDSRNEKLFF. The CDR3 DNA reads as TGTGCCAGCAGCACCGACAGTCGTAATGAAAAACTGTTTTTT.

This chain uses TRBV28 with TRBJ1-4; D perhaps matches TRBD1 (5 bases). Looked up from germline, CDR1 is MDHEN and CDR2 is SYDVKM. CDR3 length equals 11 residues. Trimming cost V 2 bases and J 13 bases, with 8 bases left between them. The CDR3 reads CASSLRGRLFF. The DNA for the CDR3 is TGTGCCAGCAGTTTAAGGGGTAGACTGTTTTTT.

The V gene is TRBV6-5, the J gene TRBJ2-1; TRBD1 might be the D (5 bases). This CDR3 has 14 amino acids. In germline, CDR1 is MNHEY, CDR2 SVGAGI. The V end was cut by 4 bases, the J end by 3 bases, with 10 bases between. The CDR3 here is CASSFLQDYNEQFF. The CDR3 DNA follows: TGTGCCAGCAGTTTCTTACAGGACTACAATGAGCAGTTCTTC.

The chain recombines TRBV11-3 with TRBJ2-1; 7 nucleotides match TRBD2. Germline-derived CDR1 and CDR2 are SGHNT and YENEEA. This CDR3 region has 20 residues. V gave up 5 bases and J gave up 0 bases; unmatched junction bases: 19. In DNA, the CDR3 is TGTGCCAGCAGCAAAAGGTATGGACTAGGATGGAACAGCTCCTACAATGAGCAGTTCTTC. Translating gives CASSKRYGLGWNSSYNEQFF.

The DNA for the CDR3 is TGCGCCAGCAGCTTCGTAAACGGGGAGCTGTTTTTT. It is translated as CASSFVNGELFF. The J gene is TRBJ2-2, the V gene TRBV5-1, with no clear D. The CDR3 is made up of 12 amino acids. V shed 2 bases and J shed 7 bases, with 6 bases lying between them. CDR1 and CDR2 (germline): SGHRS, YFSETQ.